These T cell receptor beta chains were read from a single sample in a study of cytomegalovirus exposure and HLA in healthy donors. The protocol was immunoSEQ multiplex PCR, while the TCRdb copy is restricted to in-frame clones and leaves out a portion. The sample's table shows 96,000 or so clones. The sequenced sample consisted of PBMCs. The receptor source for this set is a girl aged 5-17 years in good health and CMV-seropositive. Each CDR3 is given with its conserved first and last residue. The D gene is left open where the match is weak.

D gene	V gene	J gene	CDR3 DNA	CDR3 protein
TRBD2	TRBV10-3	TRBJ2-7	TGTGCCATCAGTGAGTCGCTAGCGGGGGGCTCCTACGAGCAGTACTTC	CAISESLAGGSYEQYF
.	TRBV6-1	TRBJ1-2	TGTGCCAGCAGTGAAGACCCGGGAGGATACTATGGCTACACCTTC	CASSEDPGGYYGYTF
.	TRBV12-5	TRBJ2-2	TGTGCTAGTGGTACTAGGACAGCCGGGGAGCTGTTTTTT	CASGTRTAGELFF
.	TRBV9	TRBJ2-1	TGTGCCAGCAGCGTAGGGGCTAATGAGCAGTTCTTC	CASSVGANEQFF
.	TRBV11-2	TRBJ2-5	TGTGCCAGCAGTCAGAGACTAGTCCAAGAGACCCAGTACTTC	CASSQRLVQETQYF
.	TRBV5-1	TRBJ1-4	TGCGCCAGCAGCTTGGCCGAGGGGAGGGAGCGTTTTTTT	CASSLAEGRERFF
TRBD1	TRBV7-9	TRBJ1-5	TGTGCCAGCAGCAGGATAGGGACAGGGGCTCAGCCCCAGCATTTT	CASSRIGTGAQPQHF
.	TRBV5-4	TRBJ1-4	TGTGCCAGCAGCTTCGGGTCCGGGGTTGATGAAAAACTGTTTTTT	CASSFGSGVDEKLFF
.	TRBV7-9	TRBJ2-5	TGTGCCAGCAGCTTAGCGAAGGGGAAAGAGACCCAGTACTTC	CASSLAKGKETQYF
.	TRBV29-1	TRBJ2-2	TGCAGCGTTGGAGGGTCCGGGGAGCTGTTTTTT	CSVGGSGELFF
.	TRBV4-1	TRBJ2-2	TGCGCCAGCAGCCAAGTCGGGCAGAGGCGGGCGAACACCGGGGAGCTGTTTTTT	CASSQVGQRRANTGELFF
TRBD1	TRBV9	TRBJ2-2	TGTGCCAGCAGGGACAGGGCGAACACCGGGGAGCTGTTTTTT	CASRDRANTGELFF
.	TRBV18	TRBJ1-5	TGTGCCAGCTCACCGCGACACGATAGCAATCAGCCCCAGCATTTT	CASSPRHDSNQPQHF
TRBD2	TRBV11-2	TRBJ2-1	TGTGCCAGCAGCAAACGGGGGGGGTTAAATGAGCAGTTCTTC	CASSKRGGLNEQFF
TRBD1	TRBV2	TRBJ1-1	TGTGCCAGCAGTCCCCGGACAGGCCAGAACACTGAAGCTTTCTTT	CASSPRTGQNTEAFF
.	TRBV6-5	TRBJ1-6	TGTGCCAGCACTAGGATGGAGGCTCGGAATTCACCCCTCCACTTT	CASTRMEARNSPLHF
.	TRBV9	TRBJ2-1	TGTGCCAGCAGTCCTTGGGCGAGCTCCTACAATGAGCAGTTCTTC	CASSPWASSYNEQFF
.	TRBV5-1	TRBJ1-2	TGCGCCAGCAGCTTGGAGGCAGGGGATTTATTTGTAGGCTACACCTTC	CASSLEAGDLFVGYTF
.	TRBV9	TRBJ2-1	TGTGCCAGCAGCGTAGGGAATTTAGGGGGGGATGAGCAGTTCTTC	CASSVGNLGGDEQFF
.	TRBV6-5	TRBJ1-3	TGTGCCAGCAGTCCCGACACTTTCTCTGGAAACACCATATATTTT	CASSPDTFSGNTIYF
TRBD1	TRBV5-1	TRBJ2-7	TGCGCCAGCAGCGGTGGACAGGGACCAAGGAACGAGCAGTACTTC	CASSGGQGPRNEQYF
TRBD1	TRBV13	TRBJ1-2	TGTGCCAGCTCATTAGGAGATCTACAGGGGACCTATGGCTACACCTTC	CASSLGDLQGTYGYTF
.	TRBV6-1	TRBJ2-5	TGTGCCACCTTTCAGGGGGAGACCCAGTACTTC	CATFQGETQYF
TRBD1	TRBV7-2	TRBJ1-5	TGTGCCAGCAGCTTACAGGGGGATCAGCCCCAGCATTTT	CASSLQGDQPQHF
TRBD1	TRBV4-3	TRBJ1-4	TGCGCCAGCAGCCAAGATTTCGGCAGGGGGAGTTACGCAACTAATGAAAAACTGTTTTTT	CASSQDFGRGSYATNEKLFF
.	TRBV30	TRBJ2-1	TGTGCCTGGAGTGCCCCGGTCGGCTCCTACAATGAGCAGTTCTTC	CAWSAPVGSYNEQFF
.	TRBV11-2	TRBJ2-3	TGTGCCAGCAGCTTCCCGTTGAGTGGCGCGGCTTCACTCACAGATACGCAGTATTTT	CASSFPLSGAASLTDTQYF